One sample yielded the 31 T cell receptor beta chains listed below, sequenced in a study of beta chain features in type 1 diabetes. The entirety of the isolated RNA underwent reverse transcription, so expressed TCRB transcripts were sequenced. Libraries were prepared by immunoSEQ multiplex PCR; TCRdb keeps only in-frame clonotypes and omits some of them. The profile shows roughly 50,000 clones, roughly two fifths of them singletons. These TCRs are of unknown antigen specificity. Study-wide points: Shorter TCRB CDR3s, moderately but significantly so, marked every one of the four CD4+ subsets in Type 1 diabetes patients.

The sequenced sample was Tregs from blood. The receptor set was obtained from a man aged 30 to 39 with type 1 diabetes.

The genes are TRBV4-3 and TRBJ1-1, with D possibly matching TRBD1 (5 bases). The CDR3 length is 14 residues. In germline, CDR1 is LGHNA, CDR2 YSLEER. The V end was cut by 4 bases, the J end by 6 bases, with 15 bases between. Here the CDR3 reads CASSLHAGGAEAFF. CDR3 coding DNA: TGCGCCAGCAGCCTTCATGCGGGAGGGGCTGAAGCTTTCTTT.

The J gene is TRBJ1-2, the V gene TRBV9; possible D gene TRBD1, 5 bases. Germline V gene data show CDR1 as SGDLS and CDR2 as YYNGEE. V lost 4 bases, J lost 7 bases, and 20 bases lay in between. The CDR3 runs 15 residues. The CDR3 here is CASSPGLPGLGGYTF. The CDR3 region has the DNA TGTGCCAGCAGCCCGGGCCTGCCAGGGCTGGGTGGCTACACCTTC.

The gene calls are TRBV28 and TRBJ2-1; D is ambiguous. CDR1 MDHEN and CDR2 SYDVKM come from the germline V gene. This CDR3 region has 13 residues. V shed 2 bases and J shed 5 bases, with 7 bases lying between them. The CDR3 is CASSLPQDNEQFF. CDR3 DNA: TGTGCCAGCAGTTTACCGCAGGACAATGAGCAGTTCTTC.

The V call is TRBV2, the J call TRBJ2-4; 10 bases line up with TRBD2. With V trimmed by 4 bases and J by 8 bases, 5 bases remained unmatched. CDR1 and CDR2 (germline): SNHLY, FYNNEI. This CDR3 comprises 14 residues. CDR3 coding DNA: TGTGCCAGCAGTGTCACTAGCGGGATGGACATTCAGTACTTC. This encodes CASSVTSGMDIQYF.

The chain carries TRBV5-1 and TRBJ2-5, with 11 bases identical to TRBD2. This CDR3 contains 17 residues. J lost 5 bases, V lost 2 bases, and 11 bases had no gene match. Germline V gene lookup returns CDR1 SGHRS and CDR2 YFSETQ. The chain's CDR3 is CASSLNLAGGLRETQYF. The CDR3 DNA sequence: TGCGCCAGCAGCTTAAATCTAGCGGGAGGCCTCCGGGAGACCCAGTACTTC.

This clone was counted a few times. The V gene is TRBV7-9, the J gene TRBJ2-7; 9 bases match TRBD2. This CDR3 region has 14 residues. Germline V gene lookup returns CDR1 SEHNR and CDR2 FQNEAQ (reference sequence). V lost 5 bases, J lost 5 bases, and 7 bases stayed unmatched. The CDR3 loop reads CASSRAGGSDEQYF. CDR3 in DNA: TGTGCCAGCAGCCGAGCGGGAGGTAGCGACGAGCAGTACTTC.

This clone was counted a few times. The CDR3 nucleotides read TGTGCCAGTAGAGGTCCCTACACCGGGGAGCTGTTTTTT. Protein sequence: CASRGPYTGELFF. The V call is TRBV13, the J call TRBJ2-2; D is unclear. The CDR3 is made up of 13 amino acids. CDR1 and CDR2 (germline): PRHDT, FYEKMQ (reference sequence). V was shortened by 9 bases and J by 3 bases, with 11 bases between the two germline ends.

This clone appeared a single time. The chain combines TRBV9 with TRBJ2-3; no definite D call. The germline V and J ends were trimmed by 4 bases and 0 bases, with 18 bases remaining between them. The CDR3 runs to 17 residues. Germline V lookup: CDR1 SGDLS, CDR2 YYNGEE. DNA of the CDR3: TGTGCCAGCAGCCCCCGCGGTGGTGACCCGAGCACAGATACGCAGTATTTT. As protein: CASSPRGGDPSTDTQYF.

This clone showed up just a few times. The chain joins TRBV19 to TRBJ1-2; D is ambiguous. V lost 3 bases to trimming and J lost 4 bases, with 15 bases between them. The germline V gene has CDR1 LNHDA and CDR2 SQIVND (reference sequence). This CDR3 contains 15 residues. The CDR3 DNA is TGTGCCAGTAGTATCCGGCCGCAGGTCCTCTATGGCTACACCTTC. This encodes CASSIRPQVLYGYTF.

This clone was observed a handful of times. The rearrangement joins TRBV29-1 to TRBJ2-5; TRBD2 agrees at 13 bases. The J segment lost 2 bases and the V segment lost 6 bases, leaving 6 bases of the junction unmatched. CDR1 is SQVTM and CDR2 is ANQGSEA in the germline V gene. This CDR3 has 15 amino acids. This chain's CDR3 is CSVSTSGRRQETQYF. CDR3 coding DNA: TGCAGCGTCTCGACTAGCGGGAGGAGACAAGAGACCCAGTACTTC.

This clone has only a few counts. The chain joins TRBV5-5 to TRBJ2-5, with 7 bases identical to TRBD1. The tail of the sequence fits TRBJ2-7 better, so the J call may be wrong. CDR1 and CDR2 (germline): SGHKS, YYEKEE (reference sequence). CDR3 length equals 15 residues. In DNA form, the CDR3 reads TGTGCCAGCAGTCGGGATGGGACAGTCGCCTACGAGCAGTACTTC. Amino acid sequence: CASSRDGTVAYEQYF.

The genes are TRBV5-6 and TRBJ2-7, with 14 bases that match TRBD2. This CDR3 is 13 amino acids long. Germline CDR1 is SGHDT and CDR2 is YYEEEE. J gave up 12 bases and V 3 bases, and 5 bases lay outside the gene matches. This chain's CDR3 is CASSSGLAGEVYF. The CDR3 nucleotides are TGTGCCAGCAGCTCGGGACTAGCGGGAGAAGTGTACTTC.

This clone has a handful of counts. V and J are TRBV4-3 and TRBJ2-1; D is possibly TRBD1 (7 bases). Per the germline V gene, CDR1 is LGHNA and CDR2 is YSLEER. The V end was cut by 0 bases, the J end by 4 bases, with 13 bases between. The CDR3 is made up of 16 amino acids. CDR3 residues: CASSQEEGQFYNEQFF. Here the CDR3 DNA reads TGCGCCAGCAGCCAAGAGGAGGGACAGTTTTACAATGAGCAGTTCTTC.

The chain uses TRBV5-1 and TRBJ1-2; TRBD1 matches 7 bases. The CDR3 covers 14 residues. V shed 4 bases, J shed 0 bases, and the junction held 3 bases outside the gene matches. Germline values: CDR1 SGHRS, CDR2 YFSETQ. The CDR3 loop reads CASSRQGANYGYTF. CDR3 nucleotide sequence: TGCGCCAGCAGCCGACAGGGAGCTAACTATGGCTACACCTTC. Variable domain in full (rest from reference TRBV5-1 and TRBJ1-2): KAGVTQTPRYLIKTRGQQVTLSCSPISGHRSVSWYQQTPGQGLQFLFEYFSETQRNKGNFPGRFSGRQFSNSRSEMNVSTLELGDSALYLCASSRQGANYGYTFGSGTRLTVV.

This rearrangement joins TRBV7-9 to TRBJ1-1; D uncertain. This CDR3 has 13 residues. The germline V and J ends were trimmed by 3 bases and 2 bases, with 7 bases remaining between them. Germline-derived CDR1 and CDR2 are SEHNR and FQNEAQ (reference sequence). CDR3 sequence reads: CASSFSGNTEAFF. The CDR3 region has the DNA TGTGCCAGCAGCTTCTCAGGAAACACTGAAGCTTTCTTT.

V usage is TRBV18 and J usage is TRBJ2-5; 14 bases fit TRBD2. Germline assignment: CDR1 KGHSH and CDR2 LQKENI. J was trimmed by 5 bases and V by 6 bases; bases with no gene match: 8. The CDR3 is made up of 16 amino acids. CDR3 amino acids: CASSRGTSGSAETQYF. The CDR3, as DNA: TGTGCCAGCTCCCGAGGGACTAGCGGGAGTGCGGAGACCCAGTACTTC.

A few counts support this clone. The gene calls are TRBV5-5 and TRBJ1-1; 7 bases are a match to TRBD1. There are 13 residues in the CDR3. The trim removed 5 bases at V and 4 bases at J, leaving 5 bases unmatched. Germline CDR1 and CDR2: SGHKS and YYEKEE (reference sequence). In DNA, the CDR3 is TGTGCCAGCAGAACCTCAGGGGGCACTGAAGCTTTCTTT. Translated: CASRTSGGTEAFF.

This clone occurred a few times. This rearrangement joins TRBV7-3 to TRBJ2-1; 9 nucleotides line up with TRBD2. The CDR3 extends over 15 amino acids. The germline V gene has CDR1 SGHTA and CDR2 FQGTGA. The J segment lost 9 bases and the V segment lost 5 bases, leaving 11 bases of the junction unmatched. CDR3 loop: CASSPEGGRAVEQFF. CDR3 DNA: TGTGCCAGCAGCCCCGAGGGCGGGAGGGCAGTTGAGCAGTTCTTC.

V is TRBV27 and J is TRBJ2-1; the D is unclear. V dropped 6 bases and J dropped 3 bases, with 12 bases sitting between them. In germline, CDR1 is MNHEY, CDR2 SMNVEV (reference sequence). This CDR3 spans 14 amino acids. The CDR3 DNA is TGTGCCAGCAGCGTCGAGCCGTACTACAATGAGCAGTTCTTC. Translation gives CASSVEPYYNEQFF.

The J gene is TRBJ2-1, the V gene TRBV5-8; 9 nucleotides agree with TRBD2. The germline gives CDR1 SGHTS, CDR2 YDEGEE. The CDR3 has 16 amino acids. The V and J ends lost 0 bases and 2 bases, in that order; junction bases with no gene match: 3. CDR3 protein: CASSLGLAVTYNEQFF. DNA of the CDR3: TGTGCCAGCAGCTTGGGACTAGCGGTTACCTACAATGAGCAGTTCTTC.

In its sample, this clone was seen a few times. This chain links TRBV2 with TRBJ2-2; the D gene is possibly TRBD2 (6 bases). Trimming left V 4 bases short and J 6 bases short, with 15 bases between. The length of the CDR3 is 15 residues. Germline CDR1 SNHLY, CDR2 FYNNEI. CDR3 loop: CASSAYGGSAGELFF. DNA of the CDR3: TGTGCCAGCAGTGCATATGGGGGGAGCGCCGGGGAGCTGTTTTTT.

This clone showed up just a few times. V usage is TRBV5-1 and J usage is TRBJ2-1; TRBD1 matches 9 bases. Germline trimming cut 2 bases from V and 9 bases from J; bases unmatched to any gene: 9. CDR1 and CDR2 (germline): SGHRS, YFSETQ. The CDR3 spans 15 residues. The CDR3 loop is CASSLRQGGTGEQFF. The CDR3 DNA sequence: TGCGCCAGCAGCTTAAGACAGGGGGGGACGGGTGAGCAGTTCTTC.

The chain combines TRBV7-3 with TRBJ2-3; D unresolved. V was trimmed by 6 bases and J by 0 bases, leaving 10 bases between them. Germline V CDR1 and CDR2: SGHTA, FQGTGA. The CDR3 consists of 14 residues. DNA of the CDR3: TGTGCCAGCAGTGAAGAGCTAAGCACAGATACGCAGTATTTT. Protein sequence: CASSEELSTDTQYF.

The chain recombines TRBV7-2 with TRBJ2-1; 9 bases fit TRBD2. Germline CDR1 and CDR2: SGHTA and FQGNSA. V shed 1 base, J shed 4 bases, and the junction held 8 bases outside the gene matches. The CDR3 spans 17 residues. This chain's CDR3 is CASSLVGLAGIYNEQFF. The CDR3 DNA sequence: TGTGCCAGCAGCTTAGTTGGGCTAGCGGGGATATACAATGAGCAGTTCTTC.

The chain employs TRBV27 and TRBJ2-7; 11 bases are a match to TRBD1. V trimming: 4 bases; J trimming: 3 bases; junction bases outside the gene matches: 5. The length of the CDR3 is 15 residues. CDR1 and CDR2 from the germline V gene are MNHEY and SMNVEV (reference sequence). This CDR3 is CASSWGTGGFYEQYF. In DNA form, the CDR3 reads TGTGCCAGCAGTTGGGGGACAGGGGGATTCTACGAGCAGTACTTC.

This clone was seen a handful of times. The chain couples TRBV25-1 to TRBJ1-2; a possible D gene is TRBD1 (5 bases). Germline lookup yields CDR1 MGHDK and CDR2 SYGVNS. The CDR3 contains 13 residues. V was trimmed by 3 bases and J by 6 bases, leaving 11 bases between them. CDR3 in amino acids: CASSEGRGDGYTF. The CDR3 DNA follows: TGTGCCAGCAGTGAGGGAAGGGGCGATGGCTACACCTTC.

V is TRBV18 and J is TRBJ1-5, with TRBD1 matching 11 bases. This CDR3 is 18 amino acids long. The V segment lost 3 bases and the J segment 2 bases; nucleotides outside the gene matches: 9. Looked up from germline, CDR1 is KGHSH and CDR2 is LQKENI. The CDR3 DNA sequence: TGTGCCAGCTCACCGACTGGACAGGGGGCATTGGGCAATCAGCCCCAGCATTTT. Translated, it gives CASSPTGQGALGNQPQHF.

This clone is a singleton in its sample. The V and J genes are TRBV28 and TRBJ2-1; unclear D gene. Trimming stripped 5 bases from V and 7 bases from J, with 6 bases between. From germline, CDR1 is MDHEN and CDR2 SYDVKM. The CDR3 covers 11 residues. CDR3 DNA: TGTGCCAGCAGTCCCCGGAATGAGCAGTTCTTC. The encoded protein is CASSPRNEQFF. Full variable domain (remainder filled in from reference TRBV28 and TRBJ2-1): DVKVTQSSRYLVKRTGEKVFLECVQDMDHENMFWYRQDPGLGLRLIYFSYDVKMKEKGDIPEGYSVSREKKERFSLILESASTNQTSMYLCASSPRNEQFFGPGTRLTVL.

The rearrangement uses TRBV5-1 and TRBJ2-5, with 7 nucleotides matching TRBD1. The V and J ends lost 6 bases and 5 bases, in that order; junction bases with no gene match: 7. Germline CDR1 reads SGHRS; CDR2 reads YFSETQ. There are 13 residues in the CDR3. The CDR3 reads CASTTEGAETQYF. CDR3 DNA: TGCGCCAGCACCACCGAGGGGGCCGAGACCCAGTACTTC.

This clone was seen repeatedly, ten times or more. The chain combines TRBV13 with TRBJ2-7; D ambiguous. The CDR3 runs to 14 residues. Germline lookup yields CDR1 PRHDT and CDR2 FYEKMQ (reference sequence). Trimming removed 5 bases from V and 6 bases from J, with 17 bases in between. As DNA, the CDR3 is TGTGCCAGCAGCCTCTTAGTGTCCTACGGCGAGCAGTACTTC. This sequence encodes CASSLLVSYGEQYF.

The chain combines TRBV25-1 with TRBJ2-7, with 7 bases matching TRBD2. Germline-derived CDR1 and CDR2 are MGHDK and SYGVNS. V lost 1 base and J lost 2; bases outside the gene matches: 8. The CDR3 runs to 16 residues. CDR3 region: CASSELGPRGAYEQYF. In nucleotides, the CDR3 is TGTGCCAGCAGTGAATTAGGCCCACGGGGGGCCTACGAGCAGTACTTC.